The T cell receptor (beta chain) described here comes from a study of OX40 agonist ivuxolimab in advanced cancers. Looking at the study overall: Dosing consisted of intravenous ivuxolimab at 0.01 to 10 mg/kg every 2 weeks. Patients undergoing dose escalation presented with hepatocellular carcinoma, melanoma, renal cell or head and neck cancer.

Study results and limitations: Averaged across samples, CD8+ T cells carried more expanded clones than CD4+ did. Partial responders dosed at 0.1-3.0 mg/kg displayed clonal expansion ranking among the lowest.

This CDR3 comprises 15 residues. CDR1 and CDR2 from the germline V gene are SGHTA and FQGNSA. V dropped 5 bases and J dropped 1; count of bases not matched to a gene: 6. As for this clone: The antigen remains unidentified.

Profiling relied on immunoSEQ multiplex PCR, and the TCRdb table lists in-frame clones only, not all of them. The table includes about 58,000 clones, 80% to 90% detected once. The receptor was isolated from an adult with an advanced solid tumor such as melanoma, head and neck, liver or kidney cancer. This specimen consisted of CD4+ or CD8+ T cells sorted from blood, obtained in a trial of the OX40 agonist ivuxolimab. The chain links TRBV7-2 to TRBJ2-3; 7 bases line up with TRBD1. CDR3 in amino acids: CASSPDRARTDTQYF. CDR3 nucleotide sequence: TGTGCCAGCAGCCCAGACAGGGCCCGCACAGATACGCAGTATTTT.